These 27 T cell receptor beta chains came from one sample sequenced in a study of shared clonotypes between healthy human individuals. Assay: immunoSEQ multiplex PCR; the TCRdb copy retains only in-frame clones and omits some. The table includes 97,000 or so clones, approximately 44% detected once. Sequencing input: PBMCs. Receptor source: a woman between 40 and 55 years old in good health. Some clones in this sample may be carry-over from other donors' samples.

This clone occurred many times. The chain has TRBV30 and TRBJ1-2, with D unresolved. CDR3 size: 13 residues. Germline loops: CDR1 GTSNPN, CDR2 SVGIG (reference sequence). Trimming stripped 2 bases from V and 4 bases from J, with 11 bases between. The CDR3 DNA reads as TGTGCCTGGAGTCTCGCAGAGGCCTATGGCTACACCTTC. It encodes CAWSLAEAYGYTF.

This clone has just a few counts. CDR3 nucleotides: TGCGCCAGCAGCTTCAGCATTACAACTAATGAAAAACTGTTTTTT. It translates to CASSFSITTNEKLFF. This chain uses TRBV5-1 with TRBJ1-4; D gene uncertain. V was clipped by 2 bases and J by 0 bases, with 8 bases between them. The CDR3 contains 15 residues. Germline V gives CDR1 SGHRS, CDR2 YFSETQ.

V is TRBV11-2 and J is TRBJ2-2; no firm D call. There are 14 residues in the CDR3. Germline V lookup: CDR1 SGHAT, CDR2 FQNNGV. The V gene lost 1 base and the J gene lost 1 base, with 4 bases spanning the gap. The CDR3 spells CASSLVRNTGELFF. Here the CDR3 DNA reads TGTGCCAGCAGCTTAGTCCGGAACACCGGGGAGCTGTTTTTT.

About this clone itself: Possible read error: a much larger clone is one base away. The rearrangement joins TRBV6-5 to TRBJ1-1, with TRBD1 matching over 8 bases. From germline, CDR1 is MNHEY and CDR2 SVGAGI. The CDR3 runs 14 residues. Trimming at V came to 0 bases and at J to 4 bases, leaving 1 base not matched to a gene. The CDR3 sequence: CASSYSTGATEAFF. Here the CDR3 DNA reads TGTGCCAGCAGTTACTCGACAGGGGCCACTGAAGCTTTCTTT.

The chain joins TRBV29-1 to TRBJ2-3, with D possibly matching TRBD2 (7 bases). Looked up from germline, CDR1 is SQVTM and CDR2 is ANQGSEA. The CDR3 covers 15 residues. Trimming shortened V by 3 bases and J by 6 bases, and 19 bases separated the two germline ends. The CDR3 is CSVDAAGAFRDTQYF. For the CDR3, the DNA is TGCAGCGTTGACGCCGCGGGGGCCTTTCGGGATACGCAGTATTTT.

This clone was seen more than once but under ten times. This chain uses TRBV6-4 with TRBJ2-6, with D unclear. This CDR3 is built from 16 residues. V lost 2 bases and J lost 1, with 9 bases in between. Germline loops: CDR1 MRHNA, CDR2 SNTAGT. The CDR3 spells CASSDGKGSGANVLTF. DNA of the CDR3: TGTGCCAGCAGTGACGGGAAGGGATCTGGGGCCAACGTCCTGACTTTC.

Remarks on this clone: A much larger clonotype is one base distant, so this may be a read error. This chain joins TRBV5-5 and TRBJ1-2; possibly TRBD1 for D (6 bases). V shed 0 bases and J shed 4 bases, with 7 bases lying between them. The V gene's germline CDR1 is SGHKS and CDR2 YYEKEE (reference sequence). The CDR3 has 13 residues. The CDR3, as DNA: TGTGCCAGCAGCTTGGGGGGGGCCTATGGCTACACCTTC. Its protein is CASSLGGAYGYTF.

This clone was seen repeatedly, ten times or more. V gene TRBV14 combines with J gene TRBJ1-1; D not resolved. The CDR3 runs to 13 residues. Germline V lookup: CDR1 SGHDN, CDR2 FVKESK. V lost 0 bases to trimming and J lost 10 bases, with 12 bases between them. The CDR3 bases are TGTGCCAGCAGCCAAGAGGAACACCTGGGAGCTTTCTTT. The encoded protein is CASSQEEHLGAFF.

This clone was counted many times. This chain connects TRBV28 to TRBJ2-1; 7 bases agree with TRBD2. Looked up from germline, CDR1 is MDHEN and CDR2 is SYDVKM. The J segment lost 4 bases and the V segment lost 8 bases, leaving 8 bases of the junction unmatched. This CDR3 is 14 amino acids long. In nucleotides, the CDR3 is TGTGCCAGCCACCCAACTAGCGATTACAATGAGCAGTTCTTC. This codes for CASHPTSDYNEQFF.

This clone was seen at least ten times. This CDR3 is also generated by other DNA sequences in the sample. The gene calls are TRBV6-1 and TRBJ1-2; D gene uncertain. Trimming took 4 bases from V and 8 from J, leaving 11 bases between them. This CDR3 is 12 amino acids long. The germline V gene encodes CDR1 MNHNS and CDR2 SASEGT. The CDR3 DNA reads as TGTGCCAGCAGTGCCAGGATGGGCGGCTACACCTTC. Translated: CASSARMGGYTF.

Concerning this clone: One end of the junction fails to match germline, which may point to a read error. This chain uses TRBV7-7 with TRBJ1-1; 7 nucleotides agree with TRBD1. The length of the CDR3 is 18 residues. Germline CDR1 is SSHAT and CDR2 is FNYEAQ (reference sequence). The CDR3 DNA is TGTGCTAGCAGCCCGCCGAGGGGGGACAGTGTGTCGGGAACTGAAGCTTTCTTT. It encodes CASSPPRGDSVSGTEAFF.

The J gene is TRBJ1-2, the V gene TRBV27; D is unresolved. There are 14 residues in the CDR3. Trimming removed 2 bases at V and 0 bases at J, with 7 bases between. Germline V gives CDR1 MNHEY, CDR2 SMNVEV (reference sequence). DNA for the CDR3: TGTGCCAGCAGTTTACGCGGCCCTAACTATGGCTACACCTTC. This codes for CASSLRGPNYGYTF.

This clone was counted only a few times. CDR3 protein: CASSLSGFGQPQHF. The CDR3 region has the DNA TGTGCCAGCAGCTTATCGGGGTTCGGACAGCCCCAGCATTTT. The chain couples TRBV7-9 to TRBJ1-5; D gene unclear. CDR3 length: 14 amino acids. CDR1 and CDR2 (germline): SEHNR, FQNEAQ (reference sequence). With 2 bases removed from V and 7 bases from J, the gap between germline ends came to 12 bases.

As for this clone: A far larger clone is one base from this, pointing to a likely read error. Other DNA sequences from this sample encode an identical CDR3 as well. The chain is built from TRBV30 and TRBJ2-1, with 13 bases fitting TRBD2. The V segment lost 0 bases and the J segment 9 bases; nucleotides outside the gene matches: 5. The CDR3 loop spans 15 amino acids. Germline V gene sequence: CDR1 GTSNPN, CDR2 SVGIG (reference sequence). CDR3 protein: CAWSVLGTSGTEQFF. In nucleotides, the CDR3 is TGTGCCTGGAGTGTGCTCGGGACTAGCGGGACTGAGCAGTTCTTC. The whole variable domain, filled in from reference TRBV30 and TRBJ2-1, reads SQTIHQWPATLVQPVGSPLSLECTVEGTSNPNLYWYRQAAGRGLQLLFYSVGIGQISSEVPQNLSASRPQDRQFILSSKKLLLSDSGFYLCAWSVLGTSGTEQFFGPGTRLTVL.

V and J are TRBV5-1 and TRBJ1-2; 9 nucleotides agree with TRBD1. Germline V gives CDR1 SGHRS, CDR2 YFSETQ. V was clipped by 4 bases and J by 3 bases; unmatched bases: 10. The CDR3 has 16 residues. The CDR3 DNA reads as TGCGCCAGCAGCAGCGACGGACAGGGGCTGGACTATGGCTACACCTTC. It codes for CASSSDGQGLDYGYTF.

This clone was recorded a few times. A far larger clone is a single base away, which makes a read error likely. This sequence joins TRBV7-9 and TRBJ1-1, with D unresolved. In germline, CDR1 is SEHNR, CDR2 FQNEAQ (reference sequence). V was cut by 2 bases and J by 0 bases, with 1 base left in between. The CDR3 length is 12 residues. The CDR3 protein is CASSLLNTEAFF. CDR3 in DNA: TGTGCCAGCAGCTTATTGAACACTGAAGCTTTCTTT.

For this clone: A far larger clone is one nucleotide away, so this likely arose from a read error. This sample includes further DNA sequences coding for the same CDR3. The V call is TRBV7-2, the J call TRBJ2-7; D unclear. Germline V CDR1 and CDR2: SGHTA, FQGNSA. CDR3 length: 13 amino acids. The CDR3 nucleotides are TGTGCCAGCAGCTTTGCGGCTCCCTATGAGCAGTACTTC. This encodes CASSFAAPYEQYF. Combining the CDR3 with reference TRBV7-2 and TRBJ2-7 gives the whole variable domain GAGVSQSPSNKVTEKGKDVELRCDPISGHTALYWYRQSLGQGLEFLIYFQGNSAPDKSGLPSDRFSAERTGGSVSTLTIQRTQQEDSAVYLCASSFAAPYEQYFGPGTRLTVT.

The chain combines TRBV28 with TRBJ2-1, with a tentative D call TRBD2 (5 bases). Germline CDR1 is MDHEN and CDR2 is SYDVKM. There are 11 residues in the CDR3. V was clipped by 2 bases and J by 12 bases, with 8 bases between them. The CDR3: CASSLGSGQFF. The CDR3 nucleotides read TGTGCCAGCAGTTTAGGGAGCGGGCAGTTCTTC.

This clone showed up just a few times. This chain joins TRBV4-1 and TRBJ1-1; D is possibly TRBD1 (6 bases). V was shortened by 1 base and J by 3 bases, with 18 bases between the two germline ends. Looked up from germline, CDR1 is MGHRA and CDR2 is YSYEKL. The CDR3 contains 17 residues. The CDR3 loop reads CASSQVGARGQDTEAFF. For the CDR3, the DNA is TGCGCCAGCAGCCAAGTAGGGGCCCGGGGGCAGGACACTGAAGCTTTCTTT.

This clone was picked up one time. The chain joins TRBV11-2 to TRBJ2-5; 11 bases are shared with TRBD1. The DNA end is more similar to TRBJ2-7, so the J call may be wrong. This CDR3 is 15 amino acids long. Germline V lookup: CDR1 SGHAT, CDR2 FQNNGV. The CDR3 sequence is CASSPRGGQGDEQYF. Written as DNA, the CDR3 is TGTGCCAGCAGCCCTCGCGGGGGACAGGGGGACGAGCAGTACTTC.

V and J are TRBV7-3 and TRBJ2-6; a weak D match, TRBD1 (5 bases). The V end lost 3 bases, the J end lost 0 bases, and 12 bases lay between the germline ends. Germline V CDR1 and CDR2: SGHTA, FQGTGA. This CDR3 is built from 17 residues. CDR3 loop: CASSFFRAASGANVLTF. The CDR3 DNA sequence: TGTGCCAGCAGCTTTTTCAGGGCTGCCTCTGGGGCCAACGTCCTGACTTTC.

To note about this clone: Distinct nucleotide sequences in the sample also encode this CDR3. V gene TRBV30 combines with J gene TRBJ2-7, with D maybe TRBD1 (6 bases). Between the trimmed V and J ends, which lost 2 bases and 6 bases, there was a span of 14 bases. Germline-derived CDR1 and CDR2 are GTSNPN and SVGIG (reference sequence). The CDR3 loop spans 13 amino acids. This CDR3 is CAWSLAATGEQYF. CDR3 DNA sequence: TGTGCCTGGAGTTTGGCAGCGACAGGCGAGCAGTACTTC.

There are a few counts of this clone. The rearrangement links TRBV7-2 to TRBJ1-4, with D possibly matching TRBD1 (5 bases). The CDR3 runs to 14 residues. The V gene lost 4 bases and the J gene lost 8 bases, with 14 bases spanning the gap. Germline V gene sequence: CDR1 SGHTA, CDR2 FQGNSA. Written as DNA, the CDR3 is TGTGCCAGCAGCTCCTTTGTGGGGCGCGAAAAACTGTTTTTT. The encoded protein is CASSSFVGREKLFF.

This clone has ten or more counts. The chain is built from TRBV5-1 and TRBJ2-5; 8 positions agree with TRBD2. TRBJ2-7 matches the DNA end more closely, so the J call is doubtful. Germline V CDR1 and CDR2: SGHRS, YFSETQ. CDR3 length: 14 amino acids. CDR3 protein: CASSQTSEPYEQYF. The CDR3 nucleotides are TGCGCCAGCAGTCAGACTAGCGAACCCTACGAGCAGTACTTC.

This chain joins TRBV28 and TRBJ1-4, with D possibly TRBD1 on 5 matching bases. Trimming shortened V by 6 bases and J by 7 bases, and 18 bases separated the two germline ends. CDR3 length: 15 amino acids. Germline V gene data show CDR1 as MDHEN and CDR2 as SYDVKM. The CDR3 DNA reads as TGTGCCAGCAGGCGCAGGGTAGGGACCAGTGAAAAACTGTTTTTT. Its translation is CASRRRVGTSEKLFF.

As to this clone: Given a far larger clone just one base away, this is likely a sequencing read error. The chain carries TRBV27 and TRBJ1-5, with 7 bases fitting TRBD1. CDR1 is MNHEY and CDR2 is SMNVEV in the germline V gene (reference sequence). V was pared by 5 bases and J by 6 bases, with 10 bases of the junction left unmatched. The CDR3 consists of 15 residues. Here the CDR3 reads CASSGQTGRSQPQHF. The CDR3 bases are TGTGCCAGCAGTGGGCAGACAGGGCGTAGTCAGCCCCAGCATTTT.

Ten or more counts support this clone. The identical CDR3 is also encoded by other nucleotide sequences in the sample. For the CDR3, the DNA is TGCAGCGTTCGGACTAGTTCTTACGAGCAGTACTTC. Protein: CSVRTSSYEQYF. This chain uses TRBV29-1 with TRBJ2-7, with 7 bases lining up with TRBD2. Germline CDR1 is SQVTM and CDR2 is ANQGSEA. This CDR3 is built from 12 residues. Unmatched junction bases numbered 5, after V lost 5 bases and J lost 4 bases.